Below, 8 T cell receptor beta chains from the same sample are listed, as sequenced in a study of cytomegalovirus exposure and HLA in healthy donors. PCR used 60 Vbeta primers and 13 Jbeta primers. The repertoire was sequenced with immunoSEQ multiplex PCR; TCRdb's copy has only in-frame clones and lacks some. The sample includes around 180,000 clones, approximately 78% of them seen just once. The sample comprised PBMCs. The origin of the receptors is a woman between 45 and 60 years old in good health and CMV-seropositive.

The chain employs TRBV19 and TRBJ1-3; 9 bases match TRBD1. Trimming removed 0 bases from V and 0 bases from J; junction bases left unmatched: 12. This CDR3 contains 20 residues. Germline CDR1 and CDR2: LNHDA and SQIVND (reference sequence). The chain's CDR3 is CASSIDLGQGLFLSGNTIYF. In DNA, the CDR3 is TGTGCCAGTAGTATAGATCTGGGACAGGGCCTCTTTCTCTCTGGAAACACCATATATTTT.

This CDR3 reads CASSPSSGANVLTF. CDR3 nucleotide sequence: TGTGCCAGCAGCCCGAGCTCTGGGGCCAACGTCCTGACTTTC. The chain carries TRBV6-4 and TRBJ2-6; D call uncertain. This CDR3 is built from 14 residues. V lost 6 bases to trimming and J lost 0 bases, with 6 bases between them. The germline gives CDR1 MRHNA, CDR2 SNTAGT.

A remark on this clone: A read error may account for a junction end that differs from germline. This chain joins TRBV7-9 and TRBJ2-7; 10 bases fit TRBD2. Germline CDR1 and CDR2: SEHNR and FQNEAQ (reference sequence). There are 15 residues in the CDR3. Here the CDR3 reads CSSSLWTPSGGEQYF. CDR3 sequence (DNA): TGTTCCAGCAGCTTATGGACCCCTAGCGGGGGCGAGCAGTACTTC.

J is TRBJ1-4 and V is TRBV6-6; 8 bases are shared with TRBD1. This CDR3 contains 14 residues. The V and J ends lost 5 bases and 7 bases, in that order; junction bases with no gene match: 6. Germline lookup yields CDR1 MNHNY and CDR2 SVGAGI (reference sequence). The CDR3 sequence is CASSPNRGGEKLFF. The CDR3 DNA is TGTGCCAGCAGTCCAAACAGGGGGGGTGAAAAACTGTTTTTT.

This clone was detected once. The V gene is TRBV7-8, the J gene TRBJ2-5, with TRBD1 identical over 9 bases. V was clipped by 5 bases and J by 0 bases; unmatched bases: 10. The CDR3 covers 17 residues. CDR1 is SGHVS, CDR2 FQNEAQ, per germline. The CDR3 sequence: CASSLLVQGAYQETQYF. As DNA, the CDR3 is TGTGCCAGCAGCCTCCTGGTACAGGGGGCCTACCAAGAGACCCAGTACTTC. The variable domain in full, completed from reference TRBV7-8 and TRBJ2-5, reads GAGVSQSPRYKVAKRGQDVALRCDPISGHVSLFWYQQALGQGPEFLTYFQNEAQLDKSGLPSDRFFAERPEGSVSTLKIQRTQQEDSAVYLCASSLLVQGAYQETQYFGPGTRLLVL.

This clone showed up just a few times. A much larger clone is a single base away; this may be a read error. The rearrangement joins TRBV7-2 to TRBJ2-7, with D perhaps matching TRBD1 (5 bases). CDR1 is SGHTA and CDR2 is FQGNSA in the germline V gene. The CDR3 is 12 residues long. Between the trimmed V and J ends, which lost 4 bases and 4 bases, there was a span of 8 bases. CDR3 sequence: CASSSQGYEQYF. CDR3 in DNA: TGTGCCAGCAGCTCGCAGGGTTACGAGCAGTACTTC.

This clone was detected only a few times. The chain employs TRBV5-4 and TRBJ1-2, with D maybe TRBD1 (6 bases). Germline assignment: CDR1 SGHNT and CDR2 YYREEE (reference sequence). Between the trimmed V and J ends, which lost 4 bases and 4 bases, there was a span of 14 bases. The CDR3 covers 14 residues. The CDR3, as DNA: TGTGCCAGCAGCCCCGCGGGGGCCCCCTATGGCTACACCTTC. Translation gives CASSPAGAPYGYTF.

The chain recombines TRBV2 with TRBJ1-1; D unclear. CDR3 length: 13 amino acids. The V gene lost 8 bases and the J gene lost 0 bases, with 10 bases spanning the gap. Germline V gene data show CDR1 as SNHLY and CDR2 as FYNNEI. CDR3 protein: CASAMSMNTEAFF. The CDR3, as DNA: TGTGCCAGCGCAATGAGTATGAACACTGAAGCTTTCTTT. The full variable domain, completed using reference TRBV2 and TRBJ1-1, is EPEVTQTPSHQVTQMGQEVILRCVPISNHLYFYWYRQILGQKVEFLVSFYNNEISEKSEIFDDQFSVERPDGSNFTLKIRSTKLEDSAMYFCASAMSMNTEAFFGQGTRLTVV.